Presented here are 31 T cell receptor beta chains from one specimen sequenced in a study of T cell changes during pregnancy in multiple sclerosis (dated by TCRdb to between 2018 and 2020). The method behind the library was the immunoSEQ multiplex PCR assay. Here the immuneACCESS table is served through TCRdb, limited to in-frame sequences with V and J called. Missing clones are a known gap in these copies; in checked studies unresolved V genes cover under half, and the rest lacks a known reason. The sample yields some 97,000 clones; 94% were counted once. The ten most abundant clones make up around 0.96% of the sample. The input for sequencing was peripheral blood, taken before pregnancy. The receptors derive from a female donor with multiple sclerosis, enrolled in a pregnancy study.

This chain uses TRBV5-1 with TRBJ1-2; D gene ambiguous. This CDR3 has 13 amino acids. CDR1 is SGHRS, CDR2 YFSETQ, per germline. V lost 2 bases and J lost 5, with 10 bases in between. The CDR3 DNA sequence: TGCGCCAGCAGCTTCGGCGCGGCGTATGGCTACACCTTC. Its translation is CASSFGAAYGYTF. The whole variable domain, filled in from reference TRBV5-1 and TRBJ1-2, reads KAGVTQTPRYLIKTRGQQVTLSCSPISGHRSVSWYQQTPGQGLQFLFEYFSETQRNKGNFPGRFSGRQFSNSRSEMNVSTLELGDSALYLCASSFGAAYGYTFGSGTRLTVV.

The J gene is TRBJ2-2, the V gene TRBV9; the match to TRBD1 covers 7 bases. Germline CDR1 reads SGDLS; CDR2 reads YYNGEE. This CDR3 spans 16 amino acids. The V and J ends lost 2 bases and 6 bases, in that order; junction bases with no gene match: 10. CDR3 bases: TGTGCCAGCAGCGTCCTACAGCTAGGGGGCTCCGGGGAGCTGTTTTTT. It specifies CASSVLQLGGSGELFF.

This chain uses TRBV27 with TRBJ1-1, with 8 bases identical to TRBD1. The V gene's germline CDR1 is MNHEY and CDR2 SMNVEV (reference sequence). The ends lost 3 bases at V and 0 bases at J; junction bases unmatched: 15. The CDR3 covers 19 residues. The CDR3 sequence is CASSFSPRRGLPLNTEAFF. DNA for the CDR3: TGTGCCAGCAGTTTTAGTCCTCGCAGGGGGCTCCCCTTGAACACTGAAGCTTTCTTT.

The rearrangement joins TRBV11-2 to TRBJ1-2; TRBD1 aligns across 10 bases. J was trimmed by 4 bases and V by 3 bases; bases with no gene match: 5. Germline values: CDR1 SGHAT, CDR2 FQNNGV. The CDR3 length is 15 residues. CDR3 amino acids: CASSLGQGSFYGYTF. CDR3 DNA: TGTGCCAGCAGCTTGGGACAGGGGAGCTTCTATGGCTACACCTTC.

V gene TRBV5-6 combines with J gene TRBJ2-7; 7 nucleotides agree with TRBD2. CDR1 is SGHDT and CDR2 is YYEEEE in the germline V gene. This CDR3 has 15 residues. V gave up 3 bases and J gave up 3 bases; unmatched junction bases: 9. The CDR3 is CASSSLAAVLYEQYF. Here the CDR3 DNA reads TGTGCCAGCAGCTCCCTAGCGGCAGTGCTCTACGAGCAGTACTTC.

The V gene is TRBV6-1, the J gene TRBJ2-3; TRBD1 is a possible D gene (6 bases). Germline lookup yields CDR1 MNHNS and CDR2 SASEGT. CDR3 length: 17 residues. Trimming removed 2 bases from V and 2 bases from J, with 17 bases in between. The CDR3 coding sequence is TGTGCCAGCAGTGAAAGAATCGGGCAGGGGTACACAGATACGCAGTATTTT. Amino acids: CASSERIGQGYTDTQYF.

This clone was observed once. The chain couples TRBV7-9 to TRBJ2-1; TRBD1 might be the D (5 bases). Per the germline V gene, CDR1 is SEHNR and CDR2 is FQNEAQ (reference sequence). The CDR3 spans 13 residues. V was trimmed by 2 bases and J by 5 bases, leaving 7 bases between them. CDR3 nucleotides: TGTGCCAGCAGCTTAAGGGGTAACAATGAGCAGTTCTTC. Residues: CASSLRGNNEQFF.

The CDR3 bases are TGTGCCACTTCGACAGGGACGAACACTGAAGCTTTCTTT. Protein sequence: CATSTGTNTEAFF. This chain connects TRBV28 to TRBJ1-1; 7 nucleotides align to TRBD1. The CDR3 is made up of 13 amino acids. The J segment lost 1 base and the V segment lost 10 bases, leaving 6 bases of the junction unmatched. CDR1 is MDHEN and CDR2 is SYDVKM in the germline V gene.

The rearrangement uses TRBV6-6 and TRBJ1-4; no clear D gene. CDR1 MNHNY and CDR2 SVGAGI come from the germline V gene (reference sequence). CDR3 length: 14 amino acids. The V end lost 3 bases, the J end lost 5 bases, and 10 bases lay between the germline ends. CDR3 sequence reads: CASSYSLSNEKLFF. The CDR3, as DNA: TGTGCCAGCAGTTATAGTCTGTCGAATGAAAAACTGTTTTTT.

The chain recombines TRBV9 with TRBJ2-5; TRBD2 matches 7 bases. This CDR3 spans 17 amino acids. The junction had 13 bases not matched to a gene; V was cut back by 3 bases and J by 2 bases. Germline V CDR1 and CDR2: SGDLS, YYNGEE. The CDR3 DNA reads TGTGCCAGCAGCGGCGGGGTGGCTAGCGGATCACAAGAGACCCAGTACTTC. Translated, it gives CASSGGVASGSQETQYF.

The V gene is TRBV5-1, the J gene TRBJ1-2; the D is unclear. Germline CDR1 is SGHRS and CDR2 is YFSETQ. This CDR3 has 14 amino acids. V lost 4 bases and J lost 5, with 15 bases in between. This CDR3 is CASSPSGVTYGYTF. DNA for the CDR3: TGCGCCAGCAGCCCGAGCGGGGTAACGTATGGCTACACCTTC. The whole variable domain, remainder taken from reference TRBV5-1 and TRBJ1-2, is KAGVTQTPRYLIKTRGQQVTLSCSPISGHRSVSWYQQTPGQGLQFLFEYFSETQRNKGNFPGRFSGRQFSNSRSEMNVSTLELGDSALYLCASSPSGVTYGYTFGSGTRLTVV.

The chain employs TRBV27 and TRBJ1-5; tentative D call: TRBD1 (5 bases). CDR1 and CDR2 (germline): MNHEY, SMNVEV (reference sequence). The V end lost 1 base, the J end lost 8 bases, and 9 bases lay between the germline ends. The CDR3 length is 13 residues. Written as DNA, the CDR3 is TGTGCCAGCAGTTTATGGAGGGGCGAGCCCCAGCATTTT. Translating gives CASSLWRGEPQHF.

In its sample, this clone was seen once. The chain recombines TRBV11-1 with TRBJ2-7; the match to TRBD1 covers 8 bases. Germline V gene lookup returns CDR1 SGHAT and CDR2 FQDESV (reference sequence). V was clipped by 6 bases and J by 4 bases; unmatched bases: 11. This CDR3 comprises 15 residues. In nucleotides, the CDR3 is TGTGCCAGCAGTCGACAGGGGATGGCGGGGTACGAGCAGTACTTC. Protein product: CASSRQGMAGYEQYF.

The chain has TRBV5-8 and TRBJ2-2, with TRBD2 matching 7 bases. The CDR3 runs to 16 residues. Unmatched junction bases numbered 10, after V lost 4 bases and J lost 4 bases. Germline V gives CDR1 SGHTS, CDR2 YDEGEE. The CDR3 loop is CASSLTSLRSTGELFF. CDR3 bases: TGTGCCAGCAGCCTGACTAGCCTAAGAAGCACCGGGGAGCTGTTTTTT.

The chain combines TRBV10-3 with TRBJ2-7; 9 nucleotides line up with TRBD2. The germline V gene has CDR1 ENHRY and CDR2 SYGVKD. This CDR3 comprises 15 residues. V trimming: 0 bases; J trimming: 3 bases; junction bases outside the gene matches: 3. The CDR3 DNA follows: TGTGCCATCAGTGAGTCGACTAGCGGTCACTACGAGCAGTACTTC. Its protein is CAISESTSGHYEQYF.

The chain couples TRBV19 to TRBJ2-1, with 9 bases fitting TRBD2. V trimming: 3 bases; J trimming: 5 bases; junction bases outside the gene matches: 5. This CDR3 spans 15 amino acids. Germline V CDR1 and CDR2: LNHDA, SQIVND (reference sequence). CDR3 DNA: TGTGCCAGTAGTATGACTAGCGGTGGAAACAATGAGCAGTTCTTC. Its translation: CASSMTSGGNNEQFF.

V is TRBV5-6 and J is TRBJ2-3, with 8 bases that match TRBD1. After removal of 4 bases from V and 11 bases from J, the junction contained 6 bases not matched to a gene. CDR3 length: 12 residues. Per the germline V gene, CDR1 is SGHDT and CDR2 is YYEEEE. This CDR3 reads CASSPGQGRQYF. Here the CDR3 DNA reads TGTGCCAGCAGCCCCGGACAGGGTAGGCAGTATTTT.

The gene calls are TRBV25-1 and TRBJ1-3; D not certain. V lost 4 bases and J 4 bases, leaving 5 bases between the germline ends. The CDR3 has 12 residues. Germline V gene lookup returns CDR1 MGHDK and CDR2 SYGVNS. CDR3 coding DNA: TGTGCCAGCAGTGCCGGGGGAAACACCATATATTTT. The encoded protein is CASSAGGNTIYF.

The rearrangement uses TRBV15 and TRBJ1-2; TRBD1 aligns across 10 bases. The length of the CDR3 is 14 residues. CDR1 is LNHNV, CDR2 YYDKDF, per germline (reference sequence). J gave up 8 bases and V 2 bases, and 5 bases lay outside the gene matches. This chain's CDR3 is CATSRRTGGYGYTF. CDR3 nucleotides: TGTGCCACCAGCAGAAGGACAGGGGGTTACGGCTACACCTTC.

The V call is TRBV7-9, the J call TRBJ2-1, with 11 bases that match TRBD2. V was pared by 5 bases and J by 5 bases, with 2 bases of the junction left unmatched. The CDR3 is 14 residues long. CDR1 SEHNR and CDR2 FQNEAQ come from the germline V gene (reference sequence). The CDR3 bases are TGTGCCAGCAGCAGGGGACTAGCGGACAATGAGCAGTTCTTC. Protein product: CASSRGLADNEQFF.

This chain uses TRBV4-1 with TRBJ2-2, with D possibly matching TRBD2 (6 bases). V dropped 3 bases and J dropped 0 bases, with 14 bases sitting between them. This CDR3 comprises 17 residues. From germline, CDR1 is MGHRA and CDR2 YSYEKL. CDR3 loop: CASSQGPRGANTGELFF. CDR3 bases: TGCGCCAGCAGCCAGGGTCCTCGCGGGGCGAACACCGGGGAGCTGTTTTTT.

The chain recombines TRBV7-3 with TRBJ2-1; TRBD2 matches 10 bases. The CDR3 totals 15 residues. V was clipped by 2 bases and J by 7 bases; unmatched bases: 5. CDR1 is SGHTA, CDR2 FQGTGA, per germline. The CDR3 region has the DNA TGTGCCAGCAGCTTACTAGCGGGAGTCTGGAATGAGCAGTTCTTC. It translates to CASSLLAGVWNEQFF.

The chain has TRBV5-1 and TRBJ2-3; 7 bases map to TRBD2. V was clipped by 4 bases and J by 2 bases; unmatched bases: 7. CDR1 and CDR2 (germline): SGHRS, YFSETQ. This CDR3 region has 15 residues. CDR3 loop: CASSATSSATDTQYF. DNA for the CDR3: TGCGCCAGCAGCGCGACTAGCAGTGCCACAGATACGCAGTATTTT.

The rearrangement joins TRBV6-5 to TRBJ2-5; a possible D gene is TRBD2 (5 bases). The end of the DNA aligns better with TRBJ2-7, so the J call may be wrong. The CDR3 is 14 amino acids. Germline loops: CDR1 MNHEY, CDR2 SVGAGI. The CDR3, as DNA: TGTGCCAGCAGTGAGGACTGGAGCTCCTACGAGCAGTACTTC. As protein: CASSEDWSSYEQYF.

The CDR3 nucleotides read TGTGCCAGCAGTTACGATCACGGGGAGACCCAGTACTTC. This encodes CASSYDHGETQYF. The J gene is TRBJ2-5, the V gene TRBV6-5, with D unclear. The ends were cut back, 2 bases at V and 5 bases at J, with 9 bases in the middle. CDR1 is MNHEY, CDR2 SVGAGI, per germline. CDR3 length equals 13 residues.

V is TRBV6-5 and J is TRBJ1-5, with unresolved D. CDR3 length: 12 residues. From germline, CDR1 is MNHEY and CDR2 SVGAGI. V shed 6 bases and J shed 4 bases, with 7 bases lying between them. This CDR3 reads CASRRGNQPQHF. CDR3 coding DNA: TGTGCCAGCAGGCGAGGTAATCAGCCCCAGCATTTT.

The V call is TRBV19, the J call TRBJ1-1; 9 bases are a match to TRBD1. Germline V lookup: CDR1 LNHDA, CDR2 SQIVND (reference sequence). Trimming cost V 5 bases and J 5 bases; bases outside gene matches: 6. The CDR3 consists of 14 residues. The CDR3 DNA is TGTGCCAGTAGTCTAGGGACAGGGAGAACTGAAGCTTTCTTT. Its translation: CASSLGTGRTEAFF. The whole variable domain, remainder taken from reference TRBV19 and TRBJ1-1, is DGGITQSPKYLFRKEGQNVTLSCEQNLNHDAMYWYRQDPGQGLRLIYYSQIVNDFQKGDIAEGYSVSREKKESFPLTVTSAQKNPTAFYLCASSLGTGRTEAFFGQGTRLTVV.

The chain has TRBV5-1 and TRBJ2-1; 7 positions agree with TRBD1. CDR1 is SGHRS, CDR2 YFSETQ, per germline. This CDR3 has 16 residues. V shed 0 bases and J 9 bases; nucleotides not matched to a gene: 12. CDR3 in amino acids: CASSLARDRGYGEQFF. CDR3 bases: TGCGCCAGCAGCTTGGCCCGGGACAGAGGGTATGGTGAGCAGTTCTTC.

The chain carries TRBV6-1 and TRBJ1-1; 7 bases agree with TRBD1. The V segment lost 7 bases and the J segment 1 base; nucleotides outside the gene matches: 6. CDR1 is MNHNS and CDR2 is SASEGT in the germline V gene. The CDR3 is made up of 14 amino acids. CDR3: CASTPNRGNTEAFF. Here the CDR3 DNA reads TGTGCCAGCACCCCTAACAGGGGGAACACTGAAGCTTTCTTT.

The rearrangement uses TRBV27 and TRBJ1-2; TRBD1 is a possible D gene (5 bases). The CDR3 loop spans 13 amino acids. V lost 3 bases to trimming and J lost 4 bases, with 9 bases between them. Germline V gives CDR1 MNHEY, CDR2 SMNVEV (reference sequence). CDR3 DNA: TGTGCCAGCAGTTTCAGCGGGGGCTATGGCTACACCTTC. Translated, it gives CASSFSGGYGYTF.

The V call is TRBV4-3, the J call TRBJ1-4; D is uncertain. Deletions cut 3 bases from V and 5 bases from J, with 7 bases between. The CDR3 is 13 amino acids. The V gene's germline CDR1 is LGHNA and CDR2 YSLEER. The CDR3: CASSQGGNEKLFF. DNA of the CDR3: TGCGCCAGCAGCCAGGGAGGGAATGAAAAACTGTTTTTT.